Presented here are 18 T cell receptor beta chains from one specimen sequenced in a study of T cells in Graves' hyperthyroidism and ophthalmopathy (dated by TCRdb to the late 2010s). Receptors were amplified or captured by multiplex PCR. Sequenced on an Illumina HiSeq 2000. TCR beta CDR3 regions were amplified from RNA transcripts. For the first round of RT-PCR on the TCR CDR3, the HTBI primer set was used together with the Qiagen OneStep RT-PCR kit. The public reads were reanalyzed by TCRdb: fastp trimming at Q25, MiXCR alignment, in-frame beta chains only. CDR3 protein duplicates are merged, each entry listing the most common genes and DNA. For this sample there are hundreds of thousands of distinct CDR3 sequences; 20% to 25% appear just once. The top ten clonotypes cover 50% to 75% of the sample. The sample taken for sequencing was blood. The source is a man aged 25 to 40 with Graves' ophthalmopathy.

At least ten counts were recorded for this clonotype. The V gene is TRBV12-3 or TRBV12-4, the J gene TRBJ2-7; 9 nucleotides match TRBD2. The ends lost 1 base at V and 3 bases at J; junction bases unmatched: 7. The CDR3 length is 16 residues. CDR3 region: CASSLGSGGRDYEQYF. Written as DNA, the CDR3 is TGTGCCAGCAGTTTAGGGTCAGGCGGGAGGGACTACGAGCAGTACTTC.

V and J are TRBV5-6 and TRBJ2-3, with 14 bases lining up with TRBD2. The junction had 18 bases not matched to a gene; V was cut back by 0 bases and J by 6 bases. This CDR3 spans 21 amino acids. Germline assignment: CDR1 SGHDT and CDR2 YYEEEE. This CDR3 is CASSLGAEMFGGLAGADTQYF. CDR3 DNA: TGTGCCAGCAGCTTGGGCGCCGAGATGTTTGGGGGACTAGCGGGAGCGGATACGCAGTATTTT.

This clonotype appeared a few times. V and J are TRBV12-3 or TRBV12-4 and TRBJ2-2; TRBD2 aligns across 9 bases. The CDR3 totals 14 residues. V was pared by 8 bases and J by 8 bases, with 9 bases of the junction left unmatched. CDR3 residues: CASRNSGRSGELFF. Written as DNA, the CDR3 is TGTGCCAGCCGGAATAGCGGGAGATCTGGGGAGCTGTTTTTT.

This clonotype was found a few times. The chain joins TRBV12-3 or TRBV12-4 to TRBJ2-1; tentatively, D is TRBD2 (6 bases). V was shortened by 0 bases and J by 5 bases, with 11 bases between the two germline ends. The CDR3 extends over 15 amino acids. CDR3 in DNA: TGTGCCAGCAGTTTAGCGCTAGGGACTGACAATGAGCAGTTCTTC. Its protein product is CASSLALGTDNEQFF.

This clonotype was found many times. The gene calls are TRBV28 and TRBJ2-1; D perhaps matches TRBD2 (5 bases). V was pared by 3 bases and J by 0 bases, with 27 bases between. Germline V lookup: CDR1 MDHEN, CDR2 SYDVKM. This CDR3 spans 21 amino acids. CDR3 nucleotide sequence: TGTGCCAGCAGTTTGGGGAGCGGTTTTTCCTCCTCCTTAAGCTCCTACAATGAGCAGTTCTTC. Its protein is CASSLGSGFSSSLSSYNEQFF.

V and J are TRBV10-2 and TRBJ2-7, with D perhaps matching TRBD1 (7 bases). CDR3 size: 12 residues. V lost 7 bases and J lost 6, with 13 bases in between. Germline V lookup: CDR1 WSHSY, CDR2 SAAADI. CDR3 coding DNA: TGCGCCAGCAAGGCAGGGGGACTCGAGCAGTACTTC. It codes for CASKAGGLEQYF.

This clonotype was counted only a few times. This chain joins TRBV29-1 and TRBJ2-3; D might be TRBD1 (6 bases). CDR3 size: 12 residues. V was shortened by 5 bases and J by 3 bases, with 9 bases between the two germline ends. The germline V gene has CDR1 SQVTM and CDR2 ANQGSEA. The CDR3 reads CSVRQGTDTQYF. The CDR3 DNA follows: TGCAGCGTTCGGCAGGGGACAGATACGCAGTATTTT.

This clonotype has more than one count but fewer than ten. An end of the junction differs from the germline gene, which may be a read error. This chain joins TRBV11-2 and TRBJ2-2, with 8 nucleotides matching TRBD1. This CDR3 is 14 amino acids long. Germline lookup yields CDR1 SGHAT and CDR2 FQNNGV. The CDR3 coding sequence is TGTGCCAGCAGCGTAGACAGGGGAGCCGGGGAGCTGTTTTTT. This translates into CASSVDRGAGELFF.

V gene TRBV28 combines with J gene TRBJ2-6, with a weak D call TRBD1 (5 bases). Looked up from germline, CDR1 is MDHEN and CDR2 is SYDVKM. V lost 3 bases to trimming and J lost 0 bases, with 9 bases between them. There are 16 residues in the CDR3. The CDR3 sequence is CASSLTVPSGANVLTF. The DNA for the CDR3 is TGTGCCAGCAGTTTGACAGTTCCCTCTGGGGCCAACGTCCTGACTTTC.

There are many counts of this clonotype. The chain carries TRBV28 and TRBJ1-1, with 7 positions matching TRBD1. J gave up 8 bases and V 5 bases, and 11 bases lay outside the gene matches. CDR1 and CDR2 (germline): MDHEN, SYDVKM. The CDR3 consists of 14 residues. The CDR3 loop is CASSPGGGQPEAFF. The CDR3 DNA is TGTGCCAGCAGTCCTGGAGGGGGACAGCCCGAAGCTTTCTTT.

This clonotype was picked up one time. The rearrangement joins TRBV15 to TRBJ2-1; tentative D call: TRBD2 (5 bases). Germline V CDR1 and CDR2: LNHNV, YYDKDF (reference sequence). The CDR3 contains 16 residues. V was shortened by 0 bases and J by 4 bases, with 13 bases between the two germline ends. CDR3 nucleotide sequence: TGTGCCACCAGCAGAGATACGAGGGTGAGGTACAATGAGCAGTTCTTC. It translates to CATSRDTRVRYNEQFF. Full variable domain (missing parts from reference TRBV15 and TRBJ2-1): DAMVIQNPRYQVTQFGKPVTLSCSQTLNHNVMYWYQQKSSQAPKLLFHYYDKDFNNEADTPDNFQSRRPNTSFCFLDIRSPGLGDTAMYLCATSRDTRVRYNEQFFGPGTRLTVL.

This clonotype has more than one count but fewer than ten. This chain connects TRBV7-9 to TRBJ2-1; 9 nucleotides align to TRBD1. CDR3 size: 20 residues. J was trimmed by 4 bases and V by 0 bases; bases with no gene match: 16. Germline V CDR1 and CDR2: SEHNR, FQNEAQ (reference sequence). This chain's CDR3 is CASSLARGQGGRETYNEQFF. The CDR3 nucleotides read TGTGCCAGCAGCTTAGCGAGGGGACAGGGAGGACGGGAGACGTACAATGAGCAGTTCTTC.

The rearrangement uses TRBV5-5 and TRBJ2-1, with D maybe TRBD1 (5 bases). With 4 bases removed from V and 2 bases from J, the gap between germline ends came to 16 bases. The length of the CDR3 is 16 residues. The germline CDR1 and CDR2 sequences are SGHKS and YYEKEE (reference sequence). The CDR3 loop reads CASSPTGTLTYNEQFF. The CDR3 DNA sequence: TGTGCCAGCAGCCCAACAGGCACCCTAACCTACAATGAGCAGTTCTTC. The whole variable domain, remainder taken from reference TRBV5-5 and TRBJ2-1, is DAGVTQSPTHLIKTRGQQVTLRCSPISGHKSVSWYQQVLGQGPQFIFQYYEKEERGRGNFPDRFSARQFPNYSSELNVNALLLGDSALYLCASSPTGTLTYNEQFFGPGTRLTVL.

The table lists this clonotype with many counts. The rearrangement uses TRBV7-3 and TRBJ2-1; 7 bases fit TRBD2. Trimming cost V 2 bases and J 7 bases; bases outside gene matches: 5. Per the germline V gene, CDR1 is SGHTA and CDR2 is FQGTGA. The CDR3 covers 14 residues. The CDR3 DNA is TGTGCCAGCAGCTTAGGACTAGGGATGAATGAGCAGTTCTTC. It specifies CASSLGLGMNEQFF.

This chain connects TRBV2 to TRBJ1-3; TRBD1 matches 11 bases. Per the germline V gene, CDR1 is SNHLY and CDR2 is FYNNEI. The CDR3 is 17 amino acids. The V and J ends lost 5 bases and 0 bases, in that order; junction bases with no gene match: 6. This CDR3 is CASSHGQGASSGNTIYF. The CDR3 coding sequence is TGTGCCAGCAGTCATGGACAGGGGGCGAGCTCTGGAAACACCATATATTTT.

The chain combines TRBV5-4 with TRBJ1-2; 9 bases are a match to TRBD1. The V segment lost 6 bases and the J segment 4 bases; nucleotides outside the gene matches: 13. The CDR3 has 16 residues. Germline V gene lookup returns CDR1 SGHNT and CDR2 YYREEE (reference sequence). CDR3 protein: CASTPVVTGGSYGYTF. In DNA form, the CDR3 reads TGTGCCAGCACCCCTGTAGTGACAGGGGGAAGCTATGGCTACACCTTC.

The chain has TRBV11-2 and TRBJ1-5; D unresolved. With 2 bases removed from V and 7 bases from J, the gap between germline ends came to 9 bases. Germline lookup yields CDR1 SGHAT and CDR2 FQNNGV. This CDR3 comprises 13 residues. CDR3 protein: CASSLTAEQPQHF. CDR3 coding DNA: TGTGCCAGCAGCTTAACTGCGGAGCAGCCCCAGCATTTT.

The chain combines TRBV3-1 with TRBJ2-3, with D maybe TRBD2 (6 bases). CDR1 and CDR2 (germline): LGHDT, YNNKEL (reference sequence). V was shortened by 4 bases and J by 1 base, with 9 bases between the two germline ends. CDR3 length equals 14 residues. This chain's CDR3 is CASSLRERTDTQYF. CDR3 nucleotide sequence: TGTGCCAGCAGCCTACGGGAGCGCACAGATACGCAGTATTTT.